The clone carrying this TCR beta chain turned up a few times. Its specificity is not known. The entry originates in a study of tumor-infiltrating lymphocytes in localized non-small cell lung cancer. Assay: immunoSEQ multiplex PCR; the TCRdb copy retains only in-frame clones and omits some. The data contain over 15,000 clones, roughly four fifths of them singletons. Per the germline V gene, CDR1 is MGHDK and CDR2 is SYGVNS. The CDR3 has 14 residues. The germline V and J ends were trimmed by 2 bases and 2 bases, with 4 bases remaining between them. Regarding the study as a whole: TCR sequencing covered a subset of patients with enough tissue.

This chain uses TRBV25-1 with TRBJ1-6, with no clear D. This sequence was found in a human donor with non-small cell lung cancer. Sequencing was performed on lung tumor tissue. CDR3 amino acids: CASSEDPYNSPLHF. CDR3 nucleotides: TGTGCCAGCAGTGAAGACCCCTATAATTCACCCCTCCACTTT.